Below are 24 T cell receptor beta chains sequenced from a single sample in a study of blood T cell repertoires in COVID-19. TCRdb's copy holds only in-frame clones and misses some; the assay was immunoSEQ multiplex PCR. This sample has 650,000 to 800,000 clones, with more than 80% found just once. Sequencing used peripheral blood. Receptor source: a woman between 18 and 30 years old with acute or convalescent COVID-19.

The chain uses TRBV19 and TRBJ2-3, with 7 positions matching TRBD1. The CDR3 covers 13 residues. Germline loops: CDR1 LNHDA, CDR2 SQIVND (reference sequence). After removal of 5 bases from V and 5 bases from J, the junction contained 4 bases not matched to a gene. The CDR3: CASSHRGEDTQYF. The DNA of the CDR3 is TGTGCCAGTAGTCACAGGGGTGAAGATACGCAGTATTTT.

This chain uses TRBV21-1 with TRBJ1-3. TRBV21-1 is a documented pseudogene. The CDR3 loop spans 14 amino acids. The CDR3 is CAQRRVYSGNTIYF. For the CDR3, the DNA is TGTGCCCAGCGCAGAGTCTACTCCGGAAACACCATATATTTT.

The genes are TRBV7-8 and TRBJ1-5, with a weak D call TRBD1 (5 bases). CDR1 and CDR2 (germline): SGHVS, FQNEAQ. V was clipped by 1 base and J by 7 bases, with 11 bases between them. This CDR3 has 14 residues. The CDR3: CASSLVTEGQPQHF. In nucleotides, the CDR3 is TGTGCCAGCAGCTTAGTGACGGAGGGGCAGCCCCAGCATTTT.

This sequence joins TRBV6-5 and TRBJ1-2; maybe TRBD1 (6 bases). The CDR3 runs to 14 residues. V was shortened by 6 bases and J by 8 bases, with 19 bases between the two germline ends. Germline V gene sequence: CDR1 MNHEY, CDR2 SVGAGI. The CDR3 DNA reads as TGTGCCAGCAGAAAAGGACAGAACGCTAGGGGCTACACCTTC. It translates to CASRKGQNARGYTF.

The V and J genes are TRBV6-6 and TRBJ2-1, with D possibly being TRBD2 (5 bases). This CDR3 spans 12 amino acids. CDR1 is MNHNY, CDR2 SVGAGI, per germline (reference sequence). The V end lost 5 bases, the J end lost 9 bases, and 11 bases lay between the germline ends. DNA of the CDR3: TGTGCCAGCAGTAACCGGACTGTTGAGCAGTTCTTC. This sequence encodes CASSNRTVEQFF.

This clone appeared a single time. As DNA, the CDR3 is TGTGCCAGCAGCCGCTTCCTCCCAGACAGGGGGGAAAAACTGTTTTTT. Its translation is CASSRFLPDRGEKLFF. The genes are TRBV4-2 and TRBJ1-4; TRBD1 aligns across 9 bases. The CDR3 loop spans 16 amino acids. Germline CDR1 is LGHNA and CDR2 is YNFKEQ. V was pared by 4 bases and J by 8 bases, with 11 bases of the junction left unmatched.

The chain combines TRBV4-2 with TRBJ2-4; perhaps TRBD2 as D (6 bases). V lost 4 bases and J lost 4, with 14 bases in between. The CDR3 is made up of 15 amino acids. Germline V lookup: CDR1 LGHNA, CDR2 YNFKEQ. In nucleotides, the CDR3 is TGTGCCAGCAGCCGCACCGGGACTTCGAAAAACATTCAGTACTTC. It specifies CASSRTGTSKNIQYF.

The chain employs TRBV2 and TRBJ1-2; D might be TRBD1 (5 bases). CDR3 length equals 16 residues. Germline assignment: CDR1 SNHLY and CDR2 FYNNEI. With 0 bases removed from V and 7 bases from J, the gap between germline ends came to 18 bases. The CDR3 region is CASSEAVSGREGGYTF. CDR3 nucleotides: TGTGCCAGCAGTGAAGCGGTTTCAGGGAGGGAGGGTGGCTACACCTTC.

This clone was seen just once. The genes are TRBV9 and TRBJ1-1; D ambiguous. CDR1 is SGDLS and CDR2 is YYNGEE in the germline V gene. V lost 0 bases, J lost 1 base, and 10 bases lay in between. CDR3 length: 15 residues. The CDR3 is CASSVVPGGNTEAFF. For the CDR3, the DNA is TGTGCCAGCAGCGTAGTGCCAGGAGGGAACACTGAAGCTTTCTTT.

This chain connects TRBV7-8 to TRBJ1-1, with D perhaps matching TRBD1 (6 bases). CDR3 length equals 12 residues. Trimming stripped 5 bases from V and 6 bases from J, with 10 bases between. Per germline, CDR1 SGHVS and CDR2 FQNEAQ. CDR3 nucleotide sequence: TGTGCCAGCAGCCCACGACAGGCTGAAGCTTTCTTT. Amino acids: CASSPRQAEAFF. Variable domain in full (rest from reference TRBV7-8 and TRBJ1-1): GAGVSQSPRYKVAKRGQDVALRCDPISGHVSLFWYQQALGQGPEFLTYFQNEAQLDKSGLPSDRFFAERPEGSVSTLKIQRTQQEDSAVYLCASSPRQAEAFFGQGTRLTVV.

This sequence joins TRBV4-1 and TRBJ1-1; the D is unclear. The CDR3 consists of 13 residues. The V end was cut by 6 bases, the J end by 1 base, with 9 bases between. Germline CDR1 is MGHRA and CDR2 is YSYEKL. The CDR3 sequence: CASRSSGNTEAFF. CDR3 bases: TGCGCCAGCAGAAGCTCGGGGAACACTGAAGCTTTCTTT.

J is TRBJ2-1 and V is TRBV7-2; 8 bases line up with TRBD2. CDR1 and CDR2 (germline): SGHTA, FQGNSA. The trim removed 2 bases at V and 15 bases at J, leaving 12 bases unmatched. This CDR3 comprises 14 residues. CDR3 amino acids: CASSLRDGGAVSFF. CDR3 nucleotide sequence: TGTGCCAGCAGCTTACGAGACGGGGGGGCGGTATCGTTCTTC.

The chain couples TRBV15 to TRBJ1-4; 7 bases fit TRBD1. Trimming cost V 0 bases and J 8 bases; bases outside gene matches: 3. The CDR3 has 14 residues. Germline V lookup: CDR1 LNHNV, CDR2 YYDKDF (reference sequence). CDR3 region: CATSRDTGVEKLFF. CDR3 DNA sequence: TGTGCCACCAGCAGAGATACAGGGGTGGAAAAACTGTTTTTT.

This chain joins TRBV9 and TRBJ1-2; maybe TRBD1 (6 bases). The ends were cut back, 7 bases at V and 2 bases at J, with 12 bases in the middle. Germline-derived CDR1 and CDR2 are SGDLS and YYNGEE. This CDR3 is built from 13 residues. The CDR3 DNA follows: TGTGCCAGCGGGGTAACAGGGAACTATGGCTACACCTTC. Its protein is CASGVTGNYGYTF.

This clone was seen a few times. The chain joins TRBV5-6 to TRBJ2-1; 7 nucleotides align to TRBD2. This CDR3 region has 16 residues. The V segment lost 0 bases and the J segment 0 bases; nucleotides outside the gene matches: 3. Germline-derived CDR1 and CDR2 are SGHDT and YYEEEE. In DNA, the CDR3 is TGTGCCAGCAGCTTGGACGGGGGGACCTCCTACAATGAGCAGTTCTTC. This sequence encodes CASSLDGGTSYNEQFF.

The chain uses TRBV30 and TRBJ2-1; 9 nucleotides match TRBD1. Germline CDR1 reads GTSNPN; CDR2 reads SVGIG (reference sequence). Trimming at V came to 4 bases and at J to 4 bases, leaving 5 bases not matched to a gene. This CDR3 contains 14 residues. CDR3 nucleotide sequence: TGTGCCTGGAAACAGGGGGCGGGGTACAATGAGCAGTTCTTC. This codes for CAWKQGAGYNEQFF.

V usage is TRBV3-1 (or the pseudogene TRBV3-2) and J usage is TRBJ1-2; D is unclear. CDR1 LGHDT and CDR2 YNNKEL come from the germline V gene (reference sequence). The V end was cut by 4 bases, the J end by 6 bases, with 12 bases between. This CDR3 has 13 residues. The CDR3 is CASSPFVGDGYTF. DNA of the CDR3: TGTGCCAGCAGCCCTTTTGTTGGAGATGGCTACACCTTC.

This chain joins TRBV7-9 and TRBJ1-2; TRBD1 might be the D (5 bases). In germline, CDR1 is SEHNR, CDR2 FQNEAQ (reference sequence). The CDR3 loop spans 14 amino acids. V was trimmed by 4 bases and J by 5 bases, leaving 14 bases between them. The CDR3 region has the DNA TGTGCCAGCAGCTCTGGCAGGGCACTATATGGCTACACCTTC. Protein: CASSSGRALYGYTF.

The chain is built from TRBV12-5 and TRBJ1-1, with TRBD1 matching over 11 bases. The germline CDR1 and CDR2 sequences are LGHNT and FRNRAP. The CDR3 loop spans 15 amino acids. The ends lost 5 bases at V and 4 bases at J; junction bases unmatched: 6. CDR3 loop: CASGATGQGGTEAFF. CDR3 nucleotide sequence: TGTGCTAGTGGTGCCACGGGACAGGGGGGCACTGAAGCTTTCTTT.

V usage is TRBV18 and J usage is TRBJ2-1, with 9 positions matching TRBD1. Trimming cost V 0 bases and J 3 bases; bases outside gene matches: 6. The CDR3 extends over 17 amino acids. Germline assignment: CDR1 KGHSH and CDR2 LQKENI. As DNA, the CDR3 is TGTGCCAGCTCACCACCGGCCGGGACAGGGAGCTACAATGAGCAGTTCTTC. It encodes CASSPPAGTGSYNEQFF.

The chain's CDR3 is CASSYLKAGGTDTQYF. The CDR3 coding sequence is TGTGCCAGCAGCTACCTGAAAGCGGGGGGCACAGATACGCAGTATTTT. The chain links TRBV5-5 to TRBJ2-3; 8 nucleotides align to TRBD2. Looked up from germline, CDR1 is SGHKS and CDR2 is YYEKEE (reference sequence). J gave up 1 base and V 3 bases, and 7 bases lay outside the gene matches. This CDR3 region has 16 residues.

The V gene is TRBV28, the J gene TRBJ2-7, with 11 bases identical to TRBD2. The V segment lost 2 bases and the J segment 0 bases; nucleotides outside the gene matches: 9. The CDR3 contains 18 residues. Germline CDR1 and CDR2: MDHEN and SYDVKM. The CDR3: CASSLKPGTSGFSYEQYF. The CDR3 nucleotides are TGTGCCAGCAGTTTAAAGCCCGGGACTAGCGGATTCTCCTACGAGCAGTACTTC.

This chain joins TRBV3-1 (or the pseudogene TRBV3-2) and TRBJ2-5, with D unclear. CDR3 size: 15 residues. Between the trimmed V and J ends, which lost 0 bases and 6 bases, there was a span of 14 bases. The germline CDR1 and CDR2 sequences are LGHDT and YNNKEL (reference sequence). The CDR3 loop reads CASSQEGGHSKTQYF. The CDR3 coding sequence is TGTGCCAGCAGCCAAGAAGGCGGTCATTCGAAGACCCAGTACTTC.

This chain links TRBV12-5 with TRBJ2-1; no clear D gene. The CDR3 has 15 amino acids. V dropped 4 bases and J dropped 6 bases, with 16 bases sitting between them. Germline CDR1 LGHNT, CDR2 FRNRAP. Here the CDR3 reads CASGSDTAPTNEQFF. In DNA form, the CDR3 reads TGTGCTAGTGGTTCTGACACTGCCCCTACCAATGAGCAGTTCTTC.